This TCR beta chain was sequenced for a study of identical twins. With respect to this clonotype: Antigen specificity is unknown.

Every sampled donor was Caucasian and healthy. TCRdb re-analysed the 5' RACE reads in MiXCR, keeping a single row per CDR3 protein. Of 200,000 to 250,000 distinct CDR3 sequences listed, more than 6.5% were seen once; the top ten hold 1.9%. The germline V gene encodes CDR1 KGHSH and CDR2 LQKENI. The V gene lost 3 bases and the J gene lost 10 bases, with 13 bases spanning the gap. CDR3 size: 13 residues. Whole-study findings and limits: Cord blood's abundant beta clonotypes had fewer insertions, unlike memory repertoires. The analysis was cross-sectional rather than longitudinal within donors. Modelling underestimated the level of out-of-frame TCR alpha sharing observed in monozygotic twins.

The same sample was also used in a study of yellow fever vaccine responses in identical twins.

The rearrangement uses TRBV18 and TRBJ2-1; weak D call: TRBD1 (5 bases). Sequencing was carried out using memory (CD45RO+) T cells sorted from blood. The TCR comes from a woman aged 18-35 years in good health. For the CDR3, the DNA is TGTGCCAGCTCACCTCAGGGATCAGGCGAGCAGTTCTTC. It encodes CASSPQGSGEQFF.